A single sample is the source of the 20 T cell receptor beta chains below, sequenced in a study of somatic mutations in cytotoxic T cells in rheumatoid arthritis. Method: immunoSEQ multiplex PCR; TCRdb's copy keeps in-frame clones and lacks some. The sample gives roughly 14,000 clones, 65% to 80% of which show up once; 11% to 15% is in the top ten. The sample was CD8+ T cells sorted from blood. Source of these receptors: an adult with rheumatoid arthritis.

The CDR3 is CASSLARGEAFF. Here the CDR3 DNA reads TGCGCCAGCAGCTTGGCTCGGGGTGAAGCTTTCTTT. The J gene is TRBJ1-1, the V gene TRBV5-1; D is uncertain. There are 12 residues in the CDR3. Germline assignment: CDR1 SGHRS and CDR2 YFSETQ. The V end lost 0 bases, the J end lost 7 bases, and 7 bases lay between the germline ends.

In its sample, this clone was seen a few times. The rearrangement joins TRBV18 to TRBJ2-7; D possibly corresponds to TRBD2 (7 bases). Trimming pared 0 bases from V and 2 bases from J, leaving 11 bases between. Germline CDR1 is KGHSH and CDR2 is LQKENI. The CDR3 consists of 15 residues. CDR3 coding DNA: TGTGCCAGCTCACCACCGAGGGGGGGAACCTACGAGCAGTACTTC. Translated, it gives CASSPPRGGTYEQYF. Complete variable domain (other parts from reference TRBV18 and TRBJ2-7): NAGVMQNPRHLVRRRGQEARLRCSPMKGHSHVYWYRQLPEEGLKFMVYLQKENIIDESGMPKERFSAEFPKEGPSILRIQQVVRGDSAAYFCASSPPRGGTYEQYFGPGTRLTVT.

This chain joins TRBV29-1 and TRBJ2-7, with D perhaps TRBD1 or TRBD2 (6 bases each). The length of the CDR3 is 14 residues. Germline CDR1 SQVTM, CDR2 ANQGSEA. Trimming stripped 6 bases from V and 2 bases from J, with 17 bases between. CDR3 residues: CSVGGGADPYEQYF. The CDR3, as DNA: TGCAGCGTCGGGGGCGGGGCCGACCCCTACGAGCAGTACTTC.

CDR3 sequence (DNA): TGCAGCGTTGACGGCCTAGCGGGCACAGATACGCAGTATTTT. Amino acid sequence: CSVDGLAGTDTQYF. The rearrangement joins TRBV29-1 to TRBJ2-3; 7 positions match TRBD2. Germline assignment: CDR1 SQVTM and CDR2 ANQGSEA. CDR3 length: 14 amino acids. V trimming: 3 bases; J trimming: 1 base; junction bases outside the gene matches: 4.

This chain connects TRBV6-6 to TRBJ2-7, with 9 bases that match TRBD2. V dropped 6 bases and J dropped 4; count of bases not matched to a gene: 10. This CDR3 has 15 amino acids. Germline V lookup: CDR1 MNHNY, CDR2 SVGAGI (reference sequence). The chain's CDR3 is CASSPGLAHVYEQYF. In DNA, the CDR3 is TGTGCCAGCAGCCCGGGACTAGCCCATGTGTACGAGCAGTACTTC.

This chain uses TRBV14 with TRBJ1-1, with D unresolved. Germline CDR1 SGHDN, CDR2 FVKESK. The V and J ends lost 0 bases and 7 bases respectively, with 9 bases between them. The CDR3 sequence is 13 residues long. CDR3 region: CASSQESQLEAFF. CDR3 bases: TGTGCCAGCAGCCAAGAATCCCAGCTTGAAGCTTTCTTT. The full variable domain, completed using reference TRBV14 and TRBJ1-1, is EAGVTQFPSHSVIEKGQTVTLRCDPISGHDNLYWYRRVMGKEIKFLLHFVKESKQDESGMPNNRFLAERTGGTYSTLKVQPAELEDSGVYFCASSQESQLEAFFGQGTRLTVV.

This chain uses TRBV11-2 with TRBJ2-3; D is possibly TRBD1 or TRBD2 (5 bases each). Trimming left V 4 bases short and J 3 bases short, with 17 bases between. Germline assignment: CDR1 SGHAT and CDR2 FQNNGV. The CDR3 covers 16 residues. The CDR3 spells CASSSQRDLFTDTQYF. CDR3 coding DNA: TGTGCCAGCAGCTCCCAACGGGACCTCTTTACAGATACGCAGTATTTT.

The chain carries TRBV13 and TRBJ1-1; D is uncertain. Trimming took off 5 bases at V and 3 bases at J, with 16 bases between the two ends. The germline V gene has CDR1 PRHDT and CDR2 FYEKMQ (reference sequence). The CDR3 extends over 15 amino acids. The CDR3 nucleotides read TGTGCCAGCAGCCCGAGCCCTGAAATGGACACTGAAGCTTTCTTT. It codes for CASSPSPEMDTEAFF.

V usage is TRBV14 and J usage is TRBJ2-3, with D possibly TRBD1 on 6 matching bases. Germline assignment: CDR1 SGHDN and CDR2 FVKESK. V lost 1 base, J lost 10 bases, and 12 bases lay in between. The CDR3 extends over 13 amino acids. CDR3 DNA sequence: TGTGCCAGCAGCCAAGGGACAGCCGGGCCGCAGTATTTT. It encodes CASSQGTAGPQYF.

The genes are TRBV18 and TRBJ1-1, with D perhaps TRBD1 (5 bases). Germline CDR1 reads KGHSH; CDR2 reads LQKENI. V lost 2 bases to trimming and J lost 3 bases, with 16 bases between them. This CDR3 is built from 16 residues. CDR3 region: CASSPSRSWGDTEAFF. CDR3 in DNA: TGTGCCAGCTCACCAAGCCGCAGCTGGGGGGACACTGAAGCTTTCTTT.

V usage is TRBV28 and J usage is TRBJ1-5, with D uncertain. V was shortened by 3 bases and J by 0 bases, with 3 bases between the two germline ends. This CDR3 spans 13 amino acids. Germline loops: CDR1 MDHEN, CDR2 SYDVKM. CDR3: CASSFYSNQPQHF. CDR3 DNA sequence: TGTGCCAGCAGTTTTTATAGCAATCAGCCCCAGCATTTT.

The chain employs TRBV6-1 and TRBJ1-4; 10 bases are a match to TRBD1. V lost 7 bases to trimming and J lost 8 bases; unmatched junction nucleotides: 7. CDR3 length: 14 amino acids. Germline V lookup: CDR1 MNHNS, CDR2 SASEGT. CDR3 residues: CASTIGTGAEKLFF. For the CDR3, the DNA is TGTGCCAGCACTATTGGGACAGGGGCCGAAAAACTGTTTTTT.

V is TRBV30 and J is TRBJ1-1, with TRBD1 matching over 8 bases. The germline CDR1 and CDR2 sequences are GTSNPN and SVGIG (reference sequence). V trimming: 1 base; J trimming: 4 bases; junction bases outside the gene matches: 2. The CDR3 loop spans 13 amino acids. The CDR3, as DNA: TGTGCCTGGAGTGGGACAGGGTTCACTGAAGCTTTCTTT. Protein: CAWSGTGFTEAFF. The full variable domain, with the rest looked up from reference TRBV30 and TRBJ1-1, is SQTIHQWPATLVQPVGSPLSLECTVEGTSNPNLYWYRQAAGRGLQLLFYSVGIGQISSEVPQNLSASRPQDRQFILSSKKLLLSDSGFYLCAWSGTGFTEAFFGQGTRLTVV.

V gene TRBV10-3 combines with J gene TRBJ2-7, with 8 positions matching TRBD1. CDR1 and CDR2 (germline): ENHRY, SYGVKD. The CDR3 has 16 residues. The V and J ends lost 3 bases and 6 bases, in that order; junction bases with no gene match: 13. Here the CDR3 DNA reads TGTGCCATCAGTGAAGGGGGCAGGGGGCTTAGGGGCGAGCAGTACTTC. Protein sequence: CAISEGGRGLRGEQYF.

The J gene is TRBJ2-1, the V gene TRBV10-2, with 7 positions matching TRBD2. Per the germline V gene, CDR1 is WSHSY and CDR2 is SAAADI. The CDR3 is made up of 15 amino acids. The trim removed 3 bases at V and 6 bases at J, leaving 8 bases unmatched. The CDR3 loop reads CASSDPAGAPNEQFF. The CDR3 region has the DNA TGCGCCAGCAGTGATCCCGCGGGAGCCCCCAATGAGCAGTTCTTC.

The chain employs TRBV27 and TRBJ2-1; D not certain. Germline lookup yields CDR1 MNHEY and CDR2 SMNVEV (reference sequence). Trimming stripped 5 bases from V and 7 bases from J, with 12 bases between. The CDR3 is 13 residues long. DNA for the CDR3: TGTGCCAGCAGTGACATCCTTGAAAATGAGCAGTTCTTC. Translating it yields CASSDILENEQFF.

This chain uses TRBV6-1 with TRBJ2-7, with 8 positions matching TRBD2. V trimming: 5 bases; J trimming: 0 bases; junction bases outside the gene matches: 3. Germline V gives CDR1 MNHNS, CDR2 SASEGT. This CDR3 is built from 14 residues. This CDR3 reads CASSPRGVSYEQYF. CDR3 bases: TGTGCCAGCAGTCCGCGGGGGGTCTCCTACGAGCAGTACTTC.

The genes are TRBV28 and TRBJ2-7; D possibly matches TRBD1 or TRBD2 (5 bases each). The length of the CDR3 is 11 residues. V lost 5 bases and J 7 bases, leaving 9 bases between the germline ends. Germline V lookup: CDR1 MDHEN, CDR2 SYDVKM. The CDR3 loop reads CASSPGAEQYF. The CDR3, as DNA: TGTGCCAGCAGTCCCGGGGCGGAGCAGTACTTC.

The V and J genes are TRBV6-4 and TRBJ2-6; D is perhaps TRBD1 or TRBD2 (5 bases each). Trimming shortened V by 0 bases and J by 2 bases, and 8 bases separated the two germline ends. The CDR3 is made up of 16 amino acids. Germline-derived CDR1 and CDR2 are MRHNA and SNTAGT. CDR3 amino acids: CASSDSGVTGANVLTF. CDR3 sequence (DNA): TGTGCCAGCAGTGACTCGGGGGTTACTGGGGCCAACGTCCTGACTTTC.

This clone appeared a few times. The chain combines TRBV2 with TRBJ2-7; D perhaps matches TRBD2 (5 bases). With 7 bases removed from V and 0 bases from J, the gap between germline ends came to 10 bases. The CDR3 spans 13 residues. Germline loops: CDR1 SNHLY, CDR2 FYNNEI. This CDR3 is CASIRTDSYEQYF. The CDR3 coding sequence is TGTGCCAGCATTAGGACTGACTCCTACGAGCAGTACTTC. Looking up the rest from reference TRBV2 and TRBJ2-7 gives the full variable domain: EPEVTQTPSHQVTQMGQEVILRCVPISNHLYFYWYRQILGQKVEFLVSFYNNEISEKSEIFDDQFSVERPDGSNFTLKIRSTKLEDSAMYFCASIRTDSYEQYFGPGTRLTVT.